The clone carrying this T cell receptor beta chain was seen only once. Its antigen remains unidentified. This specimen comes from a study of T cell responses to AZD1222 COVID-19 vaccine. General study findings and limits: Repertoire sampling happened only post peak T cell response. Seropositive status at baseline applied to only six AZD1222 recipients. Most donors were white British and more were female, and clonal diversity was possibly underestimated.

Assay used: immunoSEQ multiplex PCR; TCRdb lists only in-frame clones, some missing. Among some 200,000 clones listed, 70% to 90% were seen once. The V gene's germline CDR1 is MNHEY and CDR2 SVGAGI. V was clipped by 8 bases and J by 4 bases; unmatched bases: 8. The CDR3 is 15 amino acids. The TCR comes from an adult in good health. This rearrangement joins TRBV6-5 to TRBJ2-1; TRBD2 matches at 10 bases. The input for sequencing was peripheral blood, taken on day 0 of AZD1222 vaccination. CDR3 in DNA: TGTGCCAGCGCGGCTAGCGGGGGCCAATACAATGAGCAGTTCTTC. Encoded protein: CASAASGGQYNEQFF.